This TCR beta chain was identified in a study of blood T cells in healthy people across ages. With regard to this clonotype: Its antigen is as yet unknown.

The authors ran a second PCR of about 7 to 12 cycles using a sample-barcoded 5' primer and a J-beta primer mix. MiXCR, run by TCRdb on the 5' RACE reads, gives a single entry per CDR3 protein. The sample consists of some 690,000 distinct CDR3 sequences, 20% to 25% of them appearing once. There are 11 residues in the CDR3. Between the trimmed V and J ends, which lost 4 bases and 6 bases, there was a span of 7 bases. Per germline, CDR1 GTSNPN and CDR2 SVGIG (reference sequence). General study points: Since the PBMCs were unsorted, naive and antigen-experienced cells could not be conclusively compared.

The donors, all healthy, were Caucasians living in Russia, aged roughly 6 to 100. Each donor had approximately 10 milliliters of peripheral blood drawn. This clonotype was sampled from a man aged 65 to 85 in good health. This chain joins TRBV30 and TRBJ2-1; D unresolved. Sequencing was carried out using blood. Written as DNA, the CDR3 is TGTGCCTGGAACGATCCCAATGAGCAGTTCTTC. Amino acid sequence: CAWNDPNEQFF.